Listed below are T cell receptor beta chains from one sample, sequenced in a study of response to subunit inactivated influenza vaccine. TCRdb re-called the RT-PCR reads with MiXCR, one entry per CDR3 protein. The sample lists roughly 700,000 distinct CDR3 sequences; about 15% were seen once. This specimen consisted of PBMCs from blood, obtained 14 days before vaccination. These receptors all stem from a man over 45 who received an inactivated influenza vaccine. Both conserved end residues are part of each CDR3. The D gene is left open where the match is weak.

TRBV14,.,CASSQGRGNANTEAFF
TRBV5-1,TRBD2,CASSLRYSGSYNEQFF
TRBV20-1,TRBD1,CSAPTGTGVFEQYF
TRBV5-5,.,CASSLEWGMNTEAFF
TRBV12-3/TRBV12-4,.,CASSSYVTDHNYGYTF
TRBV6-1,TRBD2,CASTEGGPVYREQFF
TRBV4-3,.,CASSQNDRNSGNTIYF
TRBV20-1,TRBD2,CSAPGGTSGRPLRGANVLTF
TRBV6-1,.,CASSEATRGDTQYF
TRBV20-1,.,CSALRVPDGYTF
TRBV7-2,.,CASSFLGSLMNTEAFF
TRBV6-2/TRBV6-3,TRBD2,CASSYRREAWETQYF
TRBV6-2/TRBV6-3,TRBD1,CASSWGQGYYEQYF
TRBV6-1,.,CASSDSTLLNTEAFF
TRBV5-4,.,CASSWVRGSGDRAPSSYNEQFF
TRBV28,.,CASSPYRDFYEQYF
TRBV2,TRBD1,CASIKPGQGSGTEAFF
TRBV4-2,TRBD2,CASSQSGTNTGELFF
TRBV14,TRBD1,CASSHGQGVTGANVLTF
TRBV12-3/TRBV12-4,.,CASSKGPSGGEKLFF
TRBV7-9,TRBD1,CASIPDRGFENEQFF
TRBV28,.,CASSFGVSYNEQFF
TRBV12-3/TRBV12-4,.,CASSLGNLPTGELFF
TRBV5-8,TRBD2,CASSLNRGAYEQYF
TRBV29-1,TRBD2,CSVFLAGGGAKNIQYF
TRBV6-2/TRBV6-3,.,CASSSSLDRNQETQYF
TRBV27,.,CASLGGGRVNEQFF
TRBV5-1,TRBD1,CASSQRQGETQYF
TRBV20-1,TRBD1,CCARGNRDRDQETQYF
TRBV6-1,TRBD2,CASRLAGGTYEQYF